The following is a TCR beta chain sequence with its context. There are many counts of this clonotype. It lacks a known antigen. Base-call qualities are not available, and no considerably larger clone is one nucleotide away. This sample is part of a study of CD8 T cells in ankylosing spondylitis (dated by TCRdb to the late 2010s). Study-level background: The study set out to find disease-linked TCR variants by profiling T cell receptor beta repertoires in ankylosing spondylitis patients and healthy donors. The whole study cohort included 90 to 120 healthy donors and 20 to 25 ankylosing spondylitis patients. Peripheral blood was sampled, and synovial fluid was also collected from ankylosing spondylitis patients.

The reads were generated on an Illumina HiSeq 2500. Quantitative 5'-RACE with molecular barcodes was the method used to prepare the TCR beta libraries. As for how the authors treated the data: A new computational method based on a probabilistic model of VDJ rearrangement was used to identify disease-linked TCR variants. TCRdb reanalyzed the raw reads on its own, using fastp at Q25 for trimming and MiXCR for clone calling, and kept in-frame beta chains. Identical CDR3 proteins give one entry, which carries the most common genes and DNA. It is TCRdb's table, rather than the study itself, that gives the V and J calls and clone size. This sample holds about 160,000 distinct CDR3 sequences; roughly 10% were observed only once. The ten largest clones capture about 16% of the sample. Overall study outcomes, separate from this receptor: The disease-linked clones showed a CD8+ phenotype and occurred at relatively low frequencies in peripheral blood. The disease-linked clones were reported as significantly enriched in matched synovial fluid samples from ankylosing spondylitis patients. A TCR beta motif made up of eight highly homologous amino acid variants appeared to be characteristic of blood from ankylosing spondylitis patients. Some motif variants had previously been reported in the synovial fluid and blood of reactive arthritis patients, which suggests shared mechanisms of disease initiation.

Sequences SNHLY (CDR1) and FYNNEI (CDR2) are obtained from the germline V gene. Including the terminal cysteine and phenylalanine, the CDR3 comprises 8 residues. The kept DNA is CDR3 alone, 24 bases in frame from the first base. The junction shows trimming of 3 bases on V and 12 bases on J, plus 2 bases between the germline ends. The origin of this receptor is a female donor with ankylosing spondylitis or in good health (not recorded which). The V gene is TRBV2 and the J gene is TRBJ1-2; too little of a D gene remains to name it. Sequences were obtained from blood, either unsorted or a sorted T cell fraction (not recorded which). The CDR3: CASSDNTF. The DNA sequence is as follows: TGTGCCAGCAGTGATAACACCTTC.